A single sample is the source of the 10 T cell receptor beta chains below, sequenced in a study of blood T cell repertoires in COVID-19. Using immunoSEQ multiplex PCR, the repertoire was profiled, and TCRdb retains in-frame clones only, with some absent. The sample consists of roughly 570,000 clones, roughly nine tenths of them appearing once. The sample taken for sequencing was peripheral blood. Every receptor here comes from a woman aged 45-60 years with COVID-19, enrolled during active disease.

The chain links TRBV6-5 to TRBJ2-7; D is perhaps TRBD1 (6 bases). The germline V gene encodes CDR1 MNHEY and CDR2 SVGAGI. The CDR3 runs 15 residues. Trimming took 2 bases from V and 1 from J, leaving 12 bases between them. The chain's CDR3 is CASSYHRQASYEQYF. Here the CDR3 DNA reads TGTGCCAGCAGTTACCATCGACAGGCTTCCTACGAGCAGTACTTC.

This chain links TRBV9 with TRBJ2-3; 12 bases align to TRBD2. Germline CDR1 reads SGDLS; CDR2 reads YYNGEE. Trimming cost V 4 bases and J 4 bases; bases outside gene matches: 13. The CDR3 covers 18 residues. The chain's CDR3 is CASSLPLAGGPDADTQYF. CDR3 sequence (DNA): TGTGCCAGCAGCCTCCCTCTAGCGGGGGGGCCTGATGCAGATACGCAGTATTTT.

The chain combines TRBV11-3 with TRBJ2-1, with TRBD1 matching over 8 bases. CDR1 and CDR2 from the germline V gene are SGHNT and YENEEA. The CDR3 sequence is 17 residues long. V lost 5 bases and J lost 9; bases outside the gene matches: 18. The CDR3 sequence: CASSARAGTGIKGEQFF. The DNA for the CDR3 is TGTGCCAGCAGCGCCCGCGCCGGGACAGGTATTAAAGGTGAGCAGTTCTTC.

The rearrangement links TRBV28 to TRBJ1-1; TRBD1 aligns across 11 bases. Germline V lookup: CDR1 MDHEN, CDR2 SYDVKM. The ends lost 9 bases at V and 1 base at J; junction bases unmatched: 7. This CDR3 comprises 15 residues. Here the CDR3 reads CASWTGGNPNTEAFF. For the CDR3, the DNA is TGTGCCAGTTGGACAGGGGGCAACCCGAACACTGAAGCTTTCTTT.

The chain uses TRBV18 and TRBJ1-5; possible D gene TRBD1, 5 bases. CDR3 length: 15 amino acids. Germline-derived CDR1 and CDR2 are KGHSH and LQKENI. V was clipped by 4 bases and J by 5 bases, with 15 bases between them. The CDR3 sequence is CASSQVAGLDQPQHF. The CDR3 bases are TGTGCCAGCTCACAAGTTGCGGGGCTTGATCAGCCCCAGCATTTT.

The rearrangement uses TRBV30 and TRBJ1-4, with TRBD1 matching 8 bases. V shed 2 bases and J 11 bases; nucleotides not matched to a gene: 7. The CDR3 is 13 residues long. Germline-derived CDR1 and CDR2 are GTSNPN and SVGIG (reference sequence). CDR3 sequence reads: CAWSNQGAEKLFF. Written as DNA, the CDR3 is TGTGCCTGGAGTAATCAGGGGGCGGAGAAACTGTTTTTT.

The V call is TRBV7-6, the J call TRBJ2-1; 7 bases fit TRBD2. The trim removed 2 bases at V and 9 bases at J, leaving 13 bases unmatched. Germline V gene lookup returns CDR1 SGHVS and CDR2 FNYEAQ. There are 16 residues in the CDR3. The DNA of the CDR3 is TGTGCCAGCAGCTTATCGGTTCGACTAGCCGCGGCTGAGCAGTTCTTC. This encodes CASSLSVRLAAAEQFF.

The chain has TRBV6-5 and TRBJ1-2; 10 bases fit TRBD1. CDR1 and CDR2 from the germline V gene are MNHEY and SVGAGI. Unmatched junction bases numbered 5, after V lost 4 bases and J lost 6 bases. The CDR3 has 14 residues. This chain's CDR3 is CASSSTGTGDGYTF. For the CDR3, the DNA is TGTGCCAGCAGTTCCACCGGGACAGGGGATGGCTACACCTTC.

This clone has a single count. This chain links TRBV3-1 (or the pseudogene TRBV3-2) with TRBJ2-7; D possibly corresponds to TRBD2 (6 bases). Trimming took off 3 bases at V and 5 bases at J, with 14 bases between the two ends. Germline CDR1 is LGHDT and CDR2 is YNNKEL (reference sequence). The CDR3 runs to 14 residues. Written as DNA, the CDR3 is TGTGCCAGCAGCCAGAGCGGGCTAACCGACGAGCAGTACTTC. Translating it yields CASSQSGLTDEQYF.

J is TRBJ1-4 and V is TRBV5-4; D is undetermined. V lost 4 bases, J lost 2 bases, and 12 bases lay in between. Germline CDR1 is SGHNT and CDR2 is YYREEE (reference sequence). The CDR3 sequence is 15 residues long. The CDR3 region is CASSTGGVTNEKLFF. The CDR3, as DNA: TGTGCCAGCAGCACCGGAGGAGTTACTAATGAAAAACTGTTTTTT. The variable domain in full, completed from reference TRBV5-4 and TRBJ1-4, reads ETGVTQSPTHLIKTRGQQVTLRCSSQSGHNTVSWYQQALGQGPQFIFQYYREEENGRGNFPPRFSGLQFPNYSSELNVNALELDDSALYLCASSTGGVTNEKLFFGSGTQLSVL.